The 16 T cell receptor beta chains in this list originate from one sample, sequenced in a study of PD-1 blockade in mismatch repair-deficient tumors. The data were produced by immunoSEQ multiplex PCR, yet TCRdb's version contains in-frame clones alone and is incomplete. The table shows around 37,000 clones, with roughly 84% occurring only once. The material sequenced was PBMCs, taken approximately 9 months after starting pembrolizumab. These receptors came from an adult with mismatch repair-deficient cancer.

The genes are TRBV5-4 and TRBJ2-3; 15 nucleotides agree with TRBD2. Germline V lookup: CDR1 SGHNT, CDR2 YYREEE (reference sequence). The CDR3 sequence is 16 residues long. The ends lost 3 bases at V and 3 bases at J; junction bases unmatched: 2. CDR3 DNA: TGTGCCAGCAGCTCTGGGACTAGCGGGAGGACAGATACGCAGTATTTT. It yields the protein CASSSGTSGRTDTQYF.

V gene TRBV10-3 combines with J gene TRBJ1-2; 7 bases fit TRBD1. Germline CDR1 and CDR2: ENHRY and SYGVKD. The CDR3 length is 14 residues. Trimming at V came to 6 bases and at J to 2 bases, leaving 6 bases not matched to a gene. DNA of the CDR3: TGTGCCATCAGGGTACAGGGGCGGAACTATGGCTACACCTTC. As protein: CAIRVQGRNYGYTF.

This clone turned up a few times. The chain has TRBV6-5 and TRBJ1-2; TRBD1 might be the D (6 bases). Trimming cost V 4 bases and J 4 bases, with 10 bases left between them. Germline V lookup: CDR1 MNHEY, CDR2 SVGAGI. The CDR3 is made up of 13 amino acids. The CDR3 nucleotides read TGTGCCAGCAGTTTTACAGGGTCCTATGGCTACACCTTC. This translates into CASSFTGSYGYTF.

The chain employs TRBV28 and TRBJ1-5, with a weak D call TRBD1 (6 bases). The CDR3 loop spans 14 amino acids. CDR1 is MDHEN and CDR2 is SYDVKM in the germline V gene. The V gene lost 6 bases and the J gene lost 7 bases, with 16 bases spanning the gap. CDR3 in DNA: TGTGCCAGCAGCGATAACAGGGCAGGACAGCCCCAGCATTTT. The encoded protein is CASSDNRAGQPQHF.

This chain links TRBV13 with TRBJ2-1; TRBD1 matches at 8 bases. Per germline, CDR1 PRHDT and CDR2 FYEKMQ (reference sequence). This CDR3 has 16 residues. V dropped 3 bases and J dropped 2; count of bases not matched to a gene: 6. The CDR3 nucleotides read TGTGCCAGCAGCTTCCCGCCGACAGGGGCCTACAATGAGCAGTTCTTC. Encoded protein: CASSFPPTGAYNEQFF.

V usage is TRBV7-3 and J usage is TRBJ2-6; the D gene is possibly TRBD2 (6 bases). The CDR3 covers 18 residues. Trimming removed 5 bases at V and 0 bases at J, with 17 bases between. In germline, CDR1 is SGHTA, CDR2 FQGTGA. This CDR3 is CASSALLGGGSGANVLTF. In DNA form, the CDR3 reads TGTGCCAGCAGCGCACTTCTCGGGGGAGGCTCTGGGGCCAACGTCCTGACTTTC.

This clone appeared a few times. This sequence joins TRBV30 and TRBJ2-7; maybe TRBD1 (5 bases). The germline V gene encodes CDR1 GTSNPN and CDR2 SVGIG (reference sequence). V lost 5 bases and J lost 2, with 13 bases in between. The CDR3 extends over 13 amino acids. The CDR3 bases are TGTGCCTGGTACAGGCCGTTCCCCTACGAGCAGTACTTC. It is translated as CAWYRPFPYEQYF.

This clone was picked up a small number of times. The rearrangement uses TRBV7-2 and TRBJ2-7; weak D call: TRBD2 (6 bases). The CDR3 covers 13 residues. The germline CDR1 and CDR2 sequences are SGHTA and FQGNSA. V lost 5 bases, J lost 0 bases, and 8 bases lay in between. DNA for the CDR3: TGTGCCAGCAGCGGGAGGCTCTCCTACGAGCAGTACTTC. As protein: CASSGRLSYEQYF.

The chain recombines TRBV18 with TRBJ2-3; 8 positions match TRBD2. CDR1 KGHSH and CDR2 LQKENI come from the germline V gene. The CDR3 sequence is 17 residues long. With V trimmed by 3 bases and J by 2 bases, 10 bases remained unmatched. The CDR3 protein is CASSPPVGLALTDTQYF. The DNA of the CDR3 is TGTGCCAGCTCACCCCCGGTAGGACTAGCCCTCACAGATACGCAGTATTTT.

The V gene is TRBV5-1, the J gene TRBJ2-7; weak D call: TRBD1 (5 bases). Germline V gives CDR1 SGHRS, CDR2 YFSETQ. V gave up 0 bases and J gave up 1 base, with 11 bases separating them. The CDR3 covers 15 residues. The chain's CDR3 is CASSLAAGNSYEQYF. CDR3 nucleotide sequence: TGCGCCAGCAGCTTGGCGGCAGGGAATTCCTACGAGCAGTACTTC.

The chain's CDR3 is CASSDGAEQYF. CDR3 DNA: TGCGCCAGCAGTGACGGAGCCGAGCAGTACTTC. The gene calls are TRBV10-1 and TRBJ2-7; D unclear. Germline CDR1 reads WNHNN; CDR2 reads SYGVQD (reference sequence). The CDR3 extends over 11 amino acids. V shed 3 bases and J shed 6 bases, with 6 bases lying between them.

The gene calls are TRBV5-1 and TRBJ2-1; 9 bases are a match to TRBD1. Germline V gene data show CDR1 as SGHRS and CDR2 as YFSETQ. CDR3 size: 17 residues. After removal of 0 bases from V and 2 bases from J, the junction contained 6 bases not matched to a gene. The CDR3 is CASSLVGTGLTYNEQFF. The CDR3 coding sequence is TGCGCCAGCAGCTTGGTCGGGACAGGGCTAACCTACAATGAGCAGTTCTTC.

The chain links TRBV5-1 to TRBJ2-1, with TRBD2 identical over 11 bases. J lost 6 bases, V lost 1 base, and 9 bases had no gene match. The CDR3 has 17 amino acids. CDR1 SGHRS and CDR2 YFSETQ come from the germline V gene. CDR3 DNA sequence: TGCGCCAGCAGCTTGTTAGTAGCGGGAGGGGGGAGCAATGAGCAGTTCTTC. It translates to CASSLLVAGGGSNEQFF.

This clone has only a few counts. The chain combines TRBV28 with TRBJ2-5; 10 bases match TRBD2. This CDR3 region has 15 residues. From germline, CDR1 is MDHEN and CDR2 SYDVKM. V shed 8 bases, J shed 4 bases, and the junction held 10 bases outside the gene matches. The CDR3 protein is CASSTAGGLAETQYF. The CDR3 DNA follows: TGTGCCAGCTCGACAGCGGGAGGGCTGGCAGAGACCCAGTACTTC.

This clone was picked up a small number of times. The chain recombines TRBV28 with TRBJ1-2, with unresolved D. The CDR3 has 13 residues. Trimming removed 8 bases at V and 5 bases at J, with 15 bases between. From germline, CDR1 is MDHEN and CDR2 SYDVKM. CDR3 nucleotides: TGTGCCAGCTCTTCCGCAGACATTTATGGCTACACCTTC. This translates into CASSSADIYGYTF.

This rearrangement joins TRBV12-2 to TRBJ2-3; the D call of TRBD2 is as the table states it, not checked on the DNA. TRBV12-2 corresponds to a pseudogene. CDR3 size: 17 residues. The CDR3 DNA sequence: TGTGCAAGTCGCAAACCACGCCAATCCGGGTGCCGGAATACGCAGTATTTT. Translated: CASRKPRQSGCRNTQYF.